The 5 T cell receptor beta chains listed next were all sequenced from one sample in a study of blood T cell repertoires in COVID-19. Some clones are missing from TCRdb's copy, which holds only in-frame ones; the method was immunoSEQ multiplex PCR. Among over 150,000 clones listed, 91% were seen once. The sequenced sample was peripheral blood. The source is a man aged 50 or older with acute or convalescent COVID-19.

This chain uses TRBV7-2 with TRBJ1-2; TRBD1 aligns across 11 bases. V was pared by 2 bases and J by 7 bases, with 9 bases of the junction left unmatched. This CDR3 is built from 16 residues. Germline CDR1 and CDR2: SGHTA and FQGNSA. The CDR3 DNA reads TGTGCCAGCAGCTTATGGGGACAGGGGGATTCGGGTGGCTACACCTTC. The encoded protein is CASSLWGQGDSGGYTF.

J is TRBJ1-2 and V is TRBV10-3; tentatively, D is TRBD1 (6 bases). Germline V gene sequence: CDR1 ENHRY, CDR2 SYGVKD. The CDR3 spans 13 residues. Between the trimmed V and J ends, which lost 4 bases and 6 bases, there was a span of 12 bases. This chain's CDR3 is CAISVARTDGYTF. The DNA for the CDR3 is TGTGCCATCAGTGTCGCTCGGACAGATGGCTACACCTTC.

The CDR3 reads CASSFGLAGTDTQYF. The CDR3 DNA is TGTGCCAGCAGCTTCGGACTAGCGGGCACAGATACGCAGTATTTT. V is TRBV7-7 and J is TRBJ2-3; 10 bases map to TRBD2. The CDR3 contains 15 residues. Looked up from germline, CDR1 is SSHAT and CDR2 is FNYEAQ (reference sequence). Trimming removed 3 bases from V and 1 base from J; junction bases left unmatched: 1.

This chain links TRBV6-5 with TRBJ2-1, with 9 bases identical to TRBD1. Looked up from germline, CDR1 is MNHEY and CDR2 is SVGAGI. The CDR3 sequence is 16 residues long. V dropped 2 bases and J dropped 7; count of bases not matched to a gene: 9. The CDR3 bases are TGTGCCAGCAGTTACGATGGGACAGGGAAAGGAAATGAGCAGTTCTTC. It encodes CASSYDGTGKGNEQFF.

The genes are TRBV18 and TRBJ1-1; the match to TRBD1 covers 10 bases. The CDR3 length is 19 residues. Trimming removed 1 base from V and 0 bases from J; junction bases left unmatched: 11. Looked up from germline, CDR1 is KGHSH and CDR2 is LQKENI. The CDR3 loop reads CASSPQRQGADRMNTEAFF. The CDR3 DNA is TGTGCCAGCTCACCACAAAGACAGGGGGCGGACCGTATGAACACTGAAGCTTTCTTT.